These T cell receptor beta chains were read from a single sample in a study of shared clonotypes between healthy human individuals. TCRdb keeps only in-frame clones here, not all; method: immunoSEQ multiplex PCR. The sample consists of 450,000 to 600,000 clones, about four fifths of them appearing once. The sample consisted of PBMCs. Receptors were obtained from a woman aged 40 to 50 in good health. Some clones in this sample may be carry-over from other donors' samples. CDR3s include the opening cysteine and the closing phenylalanine or tryptophan. D genes are given only for firm matches. Clone size is shown for a subset of rows, as once, few, many or a class of expanded clone.

TRBJ2-1	TRBV9	TRBD2	NA	CASSVGASGSLDEQFF	TGTGCCAGCAGCGTAGGGGCTAGCGGGAGTTTGGATGAGCAGTTCTTC
TRBJ2-5	TRBV28	TRBD2	NA	CASTGPLWREKSDETQYF	TGTGCCAGCACCGGACCCCTCTGGCGGGAGAAATCAGATGAGACCCAGTACTTC
TRBJ2-5	TRBV2	NA	NA	CASTSFQETQYF	TGTGCCAGCACTAGCTTCCAAGAGACCCAGTACTTC
TRBJ2-2	TRBV6-4	NA	NA	CASMSGQGLANTGELFF	TGTGCCAGCATGTCAGGTCAGGGGCTGGCGAACACCGGGGAGCTGTTTTTT
TRBJ1-2	TRBV7-2	NA	NA	CASSQQQSTGYTF	TGTGCCAGCAGCCAACAACAGTCGACCGGCTACACCTTC
TRBJ2-7	TRBV5-1	TRBD2	NA	CASSLEGAGAFNEQYF	TGCGCCAGCAGCTTGGAGGGAGCGGGAGCCTTCAACGAGCAGTACTTC
TRBJ2-3	TRBV6-1	NA	NA	CASSEGYTQYF	TGTGCCAGCAGTGAAGGCTATACGCAGTATTTT
TRBJ2-1	TRBV7-9	TRBD2	NA	CASSSGIVNDEQFF	TGTGCCAGCAGTAGCGGGATAGTCAATGATGAGCAGTTCTTC
TRBJ2-1	TRBV2	TRBD2	NA	CASSDGTSGRFEQFF	TGTGCCAGCAGTGACGGGACTAGCGGGAGGTTTGAGCAGTTCTTC
TRBJ2-1	TRBV7-2	TRBD2	NA	CASSLRRLAERDNEQFF	TGTGCCAGCAGCTTAAGGAGACTAGCGGAGAGGGACAATGAGCAGTTCTTC
TRBJ1-5	TRBV30	TRBD1	NA	CAWSTGDISNQPQHF	TGTGCCTGGAGTACAGGGGACATAAGCAATCAGCCCCAGCATTTT
TRBJ2-2	TRBV10-3	TRBD2	NA	CAPSPSGRIIGELFF	TGTGCTCCATCACCTAGCGGGAGGATTATCGGGGAGCTGTTTTTT
TRBJ2-7	TRBV2	TRBD1	NA	CASSRGQGSYEQYF	TGTGCCAGCAGTAGGGGACAGGGGTCTTACGAGCAGTACTTC
TRBJ2-1	TRBV27	NA	once	CASSRVGRNEQFF	TGTGCCAGCAGTAGGGTGGGTCGAAATGAGCAGTTCTTC
TRBJ1-5	TRBV6-1	NA	NA	CASSEIPAGLNQPQHF	TGTGCCAGCAGTGAGATCCCCGCAGGACTCAATCAGCCCCAGCATTTT
TRBJ1-1	TRBV7-9	TRBD1	NA	CASSPTGGGTEAFF	TGTGCCAGCAGCCCCACAGGGGGAGGCACTGAAGCTTTCTTT
TRBJ2-7	TRBV28	NA	NA	CASSDLRDPGLYEQYF	TGTGCCAGCAGTGACCTCCGGGACCCCGGCCTCTACGAGCAGTACTTC
TRBJ2-7	TRBV27	NA	few	CASSFRFGQVYEQYF	TGTGCCAGCAGTTTTCGTTTTGGTCAGGTCTACGAGCAGTACTTC
TRBJ2-1	TRBV9	TRBD2	NA	CASSSSGQYNEQFF	TGTGCCAGCAGCTCTAGCGGGCAGTACAATGAGCAGTTCTTC
TRBJ1-4	TRBV28	TRBD1	NA	CASSFYRGFEKLFF	TGTGCCAGCAGTTTTTACAGGGGCTTTGAAAAACTGTTTTTT
TRBJ2-1	TRBV19	TRBD2	NA	CASSITLAGNEQFF	TGTGCCAGTAGTATCACACTAGCGGGCAATGAGCAGTTCTTC
TRBJ2-3	TRBV6-4	TRBD2	NA	CASSAVGAGVPDTQYF	TGTGCCAGCAGTGCGGTGGGAGCGGGAGTTCCAGATACGCAGTATTTT
TRBJ2-7	TRBV9	NA	NA	CASSRDPGLSYEQYF	TGTGCCAGCAGCCGGGACCCGGGACTTTCCTACGAGCAGTACTTC
TRBJ2-7	TRBV6-5	NA	NA	CASSYSKRALHEQYF	TGTGCCAGCAGTTACTCGAAAAGGGCGCTCCACGAGCAGTACTTC
TRBJ2-7	TRBV7-8	NA	few	CASSSDGKSSYEQYF	TGTGCCAGCAGTTCGGACGGCAAGAGCTCCTACGAGCAGTACTTC
TRBJ2-7	TRBV7-2	TRBD2	NA	CASTIRLAGTYEQYF	TGTGCCAGCACCATTAGGCTAGCGGGTACCTACGAGCAGTACTTC
TRBJ1-1	TRBV15	NA	NA	CATSRVVTEAFF	TGTGCCACCAGCAGGGTGGTCACTGAAGCTTTCTTT
TRBJ2-7	TRBV7-2	TRBD1	once	CASSLRGTWGEQYF	TGTGCCAGCAGCCTCAGGGGGACGTGGGGCGAGCAGTACTTC
TRBJ1-5	TRBV2	TRBD1	NA	CASSRQGRNQPQHF	TGTGCCAGCTCTCGACAGGGACGCAATCAGCCCCAGCATTTT
TRBJ2-1	TRBV7-6	TRBD2	once	CASSLVLGLAGSEQFF	TGTGCCAGCAGCTTAGTCCTTGGACTAGCGGGCTCAGAGCAGTTCTTC
TRBJ1-1	TRBV15	NA	NA	CATSRDRANTEAFF	TGTGCCACCAGCAGAGACAGGGCCAACACTGAAGCTTTCTTT
TRBJ2-7	TRBV27	TRBD1	NA	CASSPTGTGAYYEQYF	TGTGCCAGCAGTCCAACCGGGACAGGGGCCTACTACGAGCAGTACTTC
TRBJ2-7	TRBV28	NA	few	CASVGWSSYEQYF	TGTGCCAGCGTGGGGTGGAGCTCCTACGAGCAGTACTTC
TRBJ2-7	TRBV25-1	TRBD2	NA	CASSNTPSTSGISYEQYF	TGTGCCAGCAGCAATACCCCATCGACTAGCGGGATCTCCTACGAGCAGTACTTC
TRBJ1-2	TRBV5-4	NA	NA	CASSLSSYGYTF	TGTGCCAGCAGCTTGTCATCCTATGGCTACACCTTC
TRBJ2-2	TRBV9	TRBD1	NA	CASSAQGAGGELFF	TGTGCCAGCAGCGCCCAGGGGGCGGGCGGGGAGCTGTTTTTT
TRBJ2-3	TRBV27	NA	NA	CASSLSQVLTDTQYF	TGTGCCAGCAGTTTATCCCAGGTTCTCACAGATACGCAGTATTTT
TRBJ2-1	TRBV7-6	NA	NA	CASSLEPGTNEQFF	TGTGCCAGCAGCTTAGAGCCGGGAACCAATGAGCAGTTCTTC
TRBJ1-3	TRBV7-2	NA	NA	CASSLPGAGNTIYF	TGTGCCAGCAGCCTGCCGGGGGCCGGAAACACCATATATTTT
TRBJ2-6	TRBV10-3	TRBD2	NA	CATRGGSGSGANVLTF	TGTGCCACCCGGGGGGGGTCGGGATCTGGGGCCAACGTCCTGACTTTC
TRBJ2-1	TRBV6-5	NA	NA	CASSYSGEGEQFF	TGTGCCAGCAGTTACTCGGGGGAAGGGGAGCAGTTCTTC